A selection of T cell receptor beta chains follows, all from one sample in a study of blood T cell repertoires in COVID-19. The method was immunoSEQ multiplex PCR; TCRdb's version includes in-frame clones alone and lacks a portion of them. The table has roughly 92,000 clones, approximately 88% seen once. Material for sequencing was peripheral blood. These receptors came from a woman of 80 years or more with active or convalescent COVID-19. Each CDR3 is given with its conserved first and last residue. The order of the fields is D gene, J gene, clone size, V gene, CDR3 length, CDR3 protein, CDR3 DNA. A D gene is named only where the DNA matches it firmly. Size values are once, few and many counts, or a class for expanded clones, and some rows have none.

NA | TRBJ2-4 | NA | TRBV23-1 | 17 | CASSLADSGRVKNIQYF | TGCGCCAGCAGTCTCGCCGATAGTGGGAGAGTCAAAAACATTCAGTACTTC
TRBD1 | TRBJ1-6 | NA | TRBV7-8 | 13 | CASSVDRDSPLHF | TGTGCCAGCAGCGTAGACAGGGATTCACCCCTCCACTTT
TRBD1 | TRBJ2-2 | NA | TRBV18 | 15 | CASSPRTGGTGELFF | TGTGCCAGCTCACCCAGGACAGGGGGCACCGGGGAGCTGTTTTTT
TRBD1 | TRBJ1-5 | NA | TRBV6-6 | 15 | CASSFRTGGQQPQHF | TGTGCCAGCAGTTTCCGGACAGGGGGCCAGCAGCCCCAGCATTTT
NA | TRBJ1-5 | NA | TRBV5-3 | 15 | CARSLSGEGNQPQHF | TGTGCCAGAAGCTTGTCAGGGGAAGGCAATCAGCCCCAGCATTTT
TRBD1 | TRBJ1-5 | NA | TRBV28 | 13 | CASADRGDQPQHF | TGTGCCAGCGCAGACAGGGGGGATCAGCCCCAGCATTTT
TRBD1 | TRBJ1-1 | NA | TRBV9 | 14 | CASSDGTGGTEAFF | TGTGCCAGCAGCGACGGGACAGGGGGGACTGAAGCTTTCTTT
NA | TRBJ1-2 | NA | TRBV9 | 13 | CASSVGSGLGYTF | TGTGCCAGCAGCGTAGGTTCAGGGTTGGGCTACACCTTC
TRBD2 | TRBJ2-2 | NA | TRBV6-5 | 13 | CASGREGVGELFF | TGTGCCAGCGGGCGGGAGGGGGTCGGGGAGCTGTTTTTT
NA | TRBJ1-1 | NA | TRBV4-3 | 15 | CASSQDYLRYTEAFF | TGCGCCAGCAGCCAAGATTATCTGCGTTACACTGAAGCTTTCTTT
NA | TRBJ2-7 | NA | TRBV24-1 | 15 | CATSDTGSPGDEQYF | TGTGCCACCAGTGATACGGGATCCCCAGGCGACGAGCAGTACTTC
NA | TRBJ2-1 | few | TRBV5-1 | 14 | CASRRESSYNEQFF | TGCGCCAGCCGCAGGGAAAGCTCCTACAATGAGCAGTTCTTC
NA | TRBJ1-5 | NA | TRBV7-8 | 16 | CASSLARGAGNQPQHF | TGTGCCAGCAGCTTAGCGCGGGGGGCAGGCAATCAGCCCCAGCATTTT
NA | TRBJ1-3 | NA | TRBV19 | 14 | CASSNGFSGNTIYF | TGTGCCAGTAGTAATGGCTTCTCTGGAAACACCATATATTTT
NA | TRBJ1-5 | few | TRBV20-1 | 15 | CSASLAAHSNQPQHF | TGCAGTGCTAGTCTGGCAGCGCATAGCAATCAGCCCCAGCATTTT
TRBD2 | TRBJ2-5 | NA | TRBV5-1 | 18 | CASSPPGLAEDVSETQYF | TGCGCCAGCAGCCCGCCGGGACTAGCGGAAGATGTCTCTGAGACCCAGTACTTC
NA | TRBJ2-1 | few | TRBV19 | 16 | CASSIRPRSSYNEQFF | TGTGCCAGTAGTATAAGGCCGCGGAGCTCCTACAATGAGCAGTTCTTC
TRBD1 | TRBJ1-2 | NA | TRBV6-5 | 15 | CASSYSDRELGGYTF | TGTGCCAGCAGTTACTCTGACAGGGAGCTTGGTGGCTACACCTTC
TRBD1 | TRBJ2-4 | NA | TRBV5-1 | 16 | CASSLAPGQPGNIQYF | TGCGCCAGCAGCTTGGCCCCGGGACAGCCAGGAAACATTCAGTACTTC
NA | TRBJ2-4 | NA | TRBV3-1/TRBV3-2 | 15 | CASSPLGLAKNIQYF | TGTGCCAGCAGCCCTCTAGGCCTAGCCAAAAACATTCAGTACTTC
TRBD2 | TRBJ2-5 | NA | TRBV30 | 15 | CAWSRLAGVQETQYF | TGTGCCTGGAGTCGCCTAGCGGGAGTACAAGAGACCCAGTACTTC
TRBD1 | TRBJ1-2 | NA | TRBV11-2 | 15 | CASSPNRQGAYGYTF | TGTGCCAGCAGCCCTAATAGACAGGGGGCCTATGGCTACACCTTC
TRBD2 | TRBJ2-7 | NA | TRBV5-1 | 17 | CASSLDRGPRTSDEQYF | TGCGCCAGCAGCTTGGACCGGGGCCCCCGGACTAGCGACGAGCAGTACTTC